Shown below are 30 T cell receptor beta chains from a single sample sequenced in a study of CD8+ T cells in alopecia areata. The authors extracted RNA and reverse transcribed it into cDNA as the sequencing template. This table comes from immunoSEQ multiplex PCR, and its TCRdb copy is limited to in-frame clones, with some not included. The sample records 150,000 to 200,000 clones, 50% to 75% being singletons. Treatment given: oral pan-JAK inhibitor, 5-10 mg twice daily. This material consisted of CD4+ T cells sorted from blood, taken between weeks 55 and 70, from a patient treated with tofacitinib. The receptors were sampled from a human donor with alopecia areata.

The chain carries TRBV5-6 and TRBJ1-5; D unresolved. V lost 2 bases, J lost 5 bases, and 8 bases lay in between. This CDR3 contains 13 residues. Germline loops: CDR1 SGHDT, CDR2 YYEEEE. CDR3 region: CASSFGQYQPQHF. The CDR3 nucleotides read TGTGCCAGCAGCTTTGGGCAGTATCAGCCCCAGCATTTT.

This clone was seen only a few times. The chain carries TRBV11-2 and TRBJ2-3; unclear D gene. The CDR3 extends over 16 amino acids. Looked up from germline, CDR1 is SGHAT and CDR2 is FQNNGV. Trimming shortened V by 1 base and J by 0 bases, and 11 bases separated the two germline ends. The CDR3 region has the DNA TGTGCCAGCAGCTTAGGAACGGCAGCTAGCACAGATACGCAGTATTTT. Protein: CASSLGTAASTDTQYF.

The chain couples TRBV27 to TRBJ2-2; 7 nucleotides align to TRBD1. Germline loops: CDR1 MNHEY, CDR2 SMNVEV (reference sequence). The V segment lost 0 bases and the J segment 4 bases; nucleotides outside the gene matches: 2. CDR3 size: 15 residues. CDR3 in DNA: TGTGCCAGCAGTTTATCGACAGGGAGCACCGGGGAGCTGTTTTTT. Translating it yields CASSLSTGSTGELFF.

This clone was detected a few times. The CDR3, as DNA: TGCGCCAGCAGCCAAGACGGCCAGGGGTTGGGAAGCACTGAAGCTTTCTTT. This encodes CASSQDGQGLGSTEAFF. V gene TRBV4-1 combines with J gene TRBJ1-1, with a weak D call TRBD1 (6 bases). Trimming removed 0 bases at V and 4 bases at J, with 18 bases between. The CDR3 covers 17 residues. The germline CDR1 and CDR2 sequences are MGHRA and YSYEKL.

The rearrangement joins TRBV6-5 to TRBJ2-2; D ambiguous. V shed 2 bases and J shed 0 bases, with 10 bases lying between them. The CDR3 length is 16 residues. Germline assignment: CDR1 MNHEY and CDR2 SVGAGI. The CDR3 region has the DNA TGTGCCAGCAGTTACCGCCGACTCGCGAACACCGGGGAGCTGTTTTTT. Protein: CASSYRRLANTGELFF.

The V call is TRBV19, the J call TRBJ2-6, with D possibly called TRBD1 or TRBD2 (7 bases each). Trimming took 6 bases from V and 0 from J, leaving 18 bases between them. The CDR3 extends over 18 amino acids. CDR1 is LNHDA and CDR2 is SQIVND in the germline V gene (reference sequence). CDR3 region: CASRRRQGGGSGANVLTF. The CDR3 nucleotides read TGTGCCAGTAGGCGCCGACAGGGAGGGGGCTCTGGGGCCAACGTCCTGACTTTC. Full variable domain (remainder filled in from reference TRBV19 and TRBJ2-6): DGGITQSPKYLFRKEGQNVTLSCEQNLNHDAMYWYRQDPGQGLRLIYYSQIVNDFQKGDIAEGYSVSREKKESFPLTVTSAQKNPTAFYLCASRRRQGGGSGANVLTFGAGSRLTVL.

The chain has TRBV15 and TRBJ2-1, with a weak D call TRBD2 (7 bases). The germline gives CDR1 LNHNV, CDR2 YYDKDF (reference sequence). The CDR3 totals 16 residues. Trimming took 0 bases from V and 6 from J, leaving 15 bases between them. The CDR3 coding sequence is TGTGCCACCAGCAGAGATTTGTCCGGGGGGCGCAATGAGCAGTTCTTC. Translated, it gives CATSRDLSGGRNEQFF.

The chain has TRBV29-1 and TRBJ2-7; D is undetermined. The CDR3 spans 13 residues. CDR1 and CDR2 from the germline V gene are SQVTM and ANQGSEA. V was trimmed by 6 bases and J by 5 bases, leaving 17 bases between them. The CDR3 reads CSVAGNYVNEQYF. The CDR3 bases are TGCAGCGTCGCCGGCAACTATGTCAACGAGCAGTACTTC.

The gene calls are TRBV15 and TRBJ2-1, with TRBD2 identical over 9 bases. The trim removed 8 bases at V and 2 bases at J, leaving 4 bases unmatched. The CDR3 consists of 14 residues. Germline V gene data show CDR1 as LNHNV and CDR2 as YYDKDF (reference sequence). The CDR3 is CATRLAGPYNEQFF. As DNA, the CDR3 is TGTGCCACCCGGCTAGCGGGACCCTACAATGAGCAGTTCTTC.

This chain joins TRBV28 and TRBJ2-3; tentatively, D is TRBD2 (6 bases). V lost 7 bases, J lost 2 bases, and 22 bases lay in between. This CDR3 is built from 17 residues. Germline values: CDR1 MDHEN, CDR2 SYDVKM. The CDR3 DNA follows: TGTGCCAGCACCCGAGGTACCTTGTGGGGGGACACAGATACGCAGTATTTT. Encoded protein: CASTRGTLWGDTDTQYF.

The chain combines TRBV30 with TRBJ2-7; tentatively, D is TRBD1 or TRBD2 (6 bases each). The CDR3 sequence is 13 residues long. V lost 3 bases and J 6 bases, leaving 15 bases between the germline ends. Looked up from germline, CDR1 is GTSNPN and CDR2 is SVGIG (reference sequence). CDR3 coding DNA: TGTGCCTGGAGGACCCAAGGAGGGGGCGAGCAGTACTTC. It translates to CAWRTQGGGEQYF.

A few counts support this clone. This sequence joins TRBV29-1 and TRBJ2-5; D may correspond to TRBD1 or TRBD2 (6 bases each). There are 12 residues in the CDR3. Trimming cost V 6 bases and J 4 bases, with 12 bases left between them. Germline CDR1 reads SQVTM; CDR2 reads ANQGSEA. CDR3 sequence reads: CSVVEGGETQYF. The CDR3 DNA reads TGCAGCGTAGTGGAGGGGGGAGAGACCCAGTACTTC.

The chain uses TRBV29-1 and TRBJ1-1; D remains ambiguous. V lost 5 bases to trimming and J lost 0 bases, with 10 bases between them. The CDR3 consists of 13 residues. Germline assignment: CDR1 SQVTM and CDR2 ANQGSEA. The CDR3 region has the DNA TGCAGCGTTTTAAGGCGGATGAACACTGAAGCTTTCTTT. Protein sequence: CSVLRRMNTEAFF. Filled out from reference TRBV29-1 and TRBJ1-1, the complete variable domain reads SAVISQKPSRDICQRGTSLTIQCQVDSQVTMMFWYRQQPGQSLTLIATANQGSEATYESGFVIDKFPISRPNLTFSTLTVSNMSPEDSSIYLCSVLRRMNTEAFFGQGTRLTVV.

This clone turned up a few times. The gene calls are TRBV7-2 and TRBJ2-2; D could derive from TRBD1 or TRBD2 (5 bases each). Trimming pared 2 bases from V and 5 bases from J, leaving 12 bases between. Germline V gene lookup returns CDR1 SGHTA and CDR2 FQGNSA. This CDR3 comprises 15 residues. The CDR3 DNA reads TGTGCCAGCAGCTTAACGGGGCCAGGGACCGGGGAGCTGTTTTTT. Its translation: CASSLTGPGTGELFF.

The genes are TRBV29-1 and TRBJ2-3, with TRBD2 matching over 13 bases. The CDR3 loop spans 14 amino acids. Unmatched junction bases numbered 0, after V lost 1 base and J lost 5 bases. Germline-derived CDR1 and CDR2 are SQVTM and ANQGSEA. CDR3 in DNA: TGCAGCGTTGAAGGACTAGCGGGGGGAGATACGCAGTATTTT. Translating gives CSVEGLAGGDTQYF.

The DNA of the CDR3 is TGCAGCGCCTTGACAGGCAACGAGCAGTACTTC. This translates into CSALTGNEQYF. The chain employs TRBV29-1 and TRBJ2-7; D may be TRBD1 (6 bases). Trimming pared 7 bases from V and 5 bases from J, leaving 12 bases between. CDR1 and CDR2 from the germline V gene are SQVTM and ANQGSEA. The CDR3 covers 11 residues.

The chain has TRBV4-1 and TRBJ2-7; weak D call: TRBD1 (6 bases). CDR3 length: 14 residues. The germline V gene encodes CDR1 MGHRA and CDR2 YSYEKL. V was cut by 2 bases and J by 2 bases, with 10 bases left in between. The CDR3: CASSQQGPPYEQYF. CDR3 bases: TGCGCCAGCAGCCAACAGGGGCCTCCCTACGAGCAGTACTTC.

The rearrangement uses TRBV2 and TRBJ1-5; tentatively, D is TRBD1 (5 bases). Germline values: CDR1 SNHLY, CDR2 FYNNEI. This CDR3 is built from 14 residues. V was shortened by 3 bases and J by 7 bases, with 13 bases between the two germline ends. The CDR3 sequence is CASSEQGVGQPQHF. The CDR3 coding sequence is TGTGCCAGCAGTGAGCAGGGCGTCGGGCAGCCCCAGCATTTT.

The chain joins TRBV29-1 to TRBJ1-6; maybe TRBD1 (6 bases). This CDR3 is 13 amino acids long. Per the germline V gene, CDR1 is SQVTM and CDR2 is ANQGSEA. Trimming cost V 4 bases and J 7 bases, with 11 bases left between them. CDR3 amino acids: CSVADSPNSPLHF. The DNA of the CDR3 is TGCAGCGTTGCGGACAGCCCGAATTCACCCCTCCACTTT. The entire variable domain, with the rest obtained from reference TRBV29-1 and TRBJ1-6, is as follows: SAVISQKPSRDICQRGTSLTIQCQVDSQVTMMFWYRQQPGQSLTLIATANQGSEATYESGFVIDKFPISRPNLTFSTLTVSNMSPEDSSIYLCSVADSPNSPLHFGNGTRLTVT.

V and J are TRBV5-1 and TRBJ2-5; either TRBD1 or TRBD2 may fit D (6 bases each). The CDR3 runs 15 residues. V was clipped by 3 bases and J by 3 bases, with 15 bases between them. Germline V gene data show CDR1 as SGHRS and CDR2 as YFSETQ. The CDR3 coding sequence is TGCGCCAGCAGCTCCTCGGGGGCCGAAGAAGAGACCCAGTACTTC. It encodes CASSSSGAEEETQYF.

This clone was seen more than once but under ten times. J is TRBJ2-4 and V is TRBV11-2, with D maybe TRBD2 (7 bases). Trimming stripped 1 base from V and 6 bases from J, with 10 bases between. The CDR3 runs to 14 residues. Germline CDR1 is SGHAT and CDR2 is FQNNGV. The CDR3: CASSLAGGRNIQYF. The CDR3 region has the DNA TGTGCCAGCAGCTTAGCGGGGGGCCGAAACATTCAGTACTTC.

This clone was detected a few times. Germline and junction disagree at one end, which may indicate a read error. The chain combines TRBV7-7 with TRBJ2-5; tentatively, D is TRBD1 (5 bases). The CDR3 extends over 15 amino acids. Germline V gives CDR1 SSHAT, CDR2 FNYEAQ (reference sequence). The CDR3 DNA reads TGTGCTAGCAGCTTACTGGGCAGGGCCCAAGAGACCCAGTACTTC. Encoded protein: CASSLLGRAQETQYF.

The gene calls are TRBV19 and TRBJ1-1; D unclear. Germline V lookup: CDR1 LNHDA, CDR2 SQIVND (reference sequence). Trimming pared 4 bases from V and 4 bases from J, leaving 13 bases between. The CDR3 totals 14 residues. DNA for the CDR3: TGTGCCAGTAGTACCACGCGAGTTGCCACTGAAGCTTTCTTT. Protein: CASSTTRVATEAFF.

This chain joins TRBV7-8 and TRBJ2-1; 10 bases match TRBD2. The CDR3 consists of 16 residues. Unmatched junction bases numbered 5, after V lost 0 bases and J lost 6 bases. Germline loops: CDR1 SGHVS, CDR2 FQNEAQ. The CDR3 DNA sequence: TGTGCCAGCAGCTTAGCACCGGGACTAGCGACCAATGAGCAGTTCTTC. Translated: CASSLAPGLATNEQFF.

CDR3 in DNA: TGCGCCAGCAGCCAAGCGACGGGGCGTACGTATGATACGCAGTATTTT. Translating it yields CASSQATGRTYDTQYF. The genes are TRBV4-1 and TRBJ2-3; TRBD1 or TRBD2 may be the D gene (5 bases each). CDR3 size: 16 residues. Germline CDR1 MGHRA, CDR2 YSYEKL. V was trimmed by 1 base and J by 6 bases, leaving 17 bases between them.

This chain links TRBV30 with TRBJ2-5; 7 bases line up with TRBD2. The CDR3 runs 14 residues. V lost 0 bases to trimming and J lost 5 bases; unmatched junction nucleotides: 6. Per germline, CDR1 GTSNPN and CDR2 SVGIG (reference sequence). CDR3 DNA: TGTGCCTGGAGTGTCGAAGCGGGGTGGGAGACCCAGTACTTC. The encoded protein is CAWSVEAGWETQYF.

A single count supports this clone. V and J are TRBV6-5 and TRBJ2-3; D might be TRBD1 (5 bases). Trimming shortened V by 6 bases and J by 7 bases, and 14 bases separated the two germline ends. In germline, CDR1 is MNHEY, CDR2 SVGAGI. The CDR3 spans 13 residues. The CDR3 sequence: CASRPRRANTQYF. CDR3 nucleotide sequence: TGTGCCAGCAGACCTCGCAGGGCTAATACGCAGTATTTT.

J is TRBJ1-5 and V is TRBV4-1, with 9 positions matching TRBD1. V shed 3 bases, J shed 7 bases, and the junction held 10 bases outside the gene matches. Germline V gene data show CDR1 as MGHRA and CDR2 as YSYEKL. This CDR3 contains 16 residues. As DNA, the CDR3 is TGCGCCAGCAGCCAGTACTTCACAGGGGGCGGCCAGCCCCAGCATTTT. Its protein product is CASSQYFTGGGQPQHF.

This chain links TRBV30 with TRBJ1-5, with TRBD1 matching 7 bases. Germline CDR1 reads GTSNPN; CDR2 reads SVGIG (reference sequence). The CDR3 runs to 15 residues. V trimming: 2 bases; J trimming: 1 base; junction bases outside the gene matches: 5. The CDR3 nucleotides are TGTGCCTGGAGTAGGGGACAGTCCAGCAATCAGCCCCAGCATTTT. Translated, it gives CAWSRGQSSNQPQHF.

This clone has a handful of counts. This chain connects TRBV30 to TRBJ1-1; D remains unclear. V was trimmed by 0 bases and J by 6 bases, leaving 11 bases between them. Germline loops: CDR1 GTSNPN, CDR2 SVGIG (reference sequence). The CDR3 totals 13 residues. CDR3 in DNA: TGTGCCTGGAGTGTTTCTGGGGTTCCTGAAGCTTTCTTT. It is translated as CAWSVSGVPEAFF.